This T cell receptor (beta chain) came from a study of control samples from healthy donors and cancer patients. Method: immunoSEQ multiplex PCR; TCRdb's copy keeps in-frame clones and lacks some. The repertoire consists of about 140,000 clones, with more than 85% occurring once and the leading ten covering roughly 8.7%. Germline CDR1 is MNHEY and CDR2 is SVGAGI. V gave up 0 bases and J gave up 3 bases, with 12 bases separating them. The CDR3 extends over 16 amino acids. Sequenced: blood. The receptor comes from a woman aged 25 to 39 in good health. The chain is built from TRBV6-5 and TRBJ1-5; possible D gene TRBD1, 5 bases. The chain's CDR3 is CASSYSGDRLNQPQHF. CDR3 in DNA: TGTGCCAGCAGTTACTCGGGTGACAGACTCAATCAGCCCCAGCATTTT.